The entry below gives a single T cell receptor beta chain sequence along with its context. No antigen is known for it. Produced via immunoSEQ multiplex PCR; TCRdb's table is partial and in-frame only. This sample carries about 180,000 clones, around 85% of them seen once, and the ten largest clones take approximately 15%. This sample is drawn from a study of cytomegalovirus exposure and HLA in healthy donors. Study results and limitations: It was reported that the classifier diagnosed cytomegalovirus status with high specificity and sensitivity in both the original and validation cohorts. Within the 95 to 150 validation repertoires, first-cohort TCR clusters tended to co-occur, according to a later analysis.

This TCR was recovered from a man aged 18 to 30 in good health and CMV-seropositive. The sequencing sample was made of PBMCs.

CDR3: CASSEASGRSEQYF. The CDR3 DNA is TGTGCCAGCAGCGAGGCTAGCGGGAGAAGCGAGCAGTACTTC. The chain links TRBV4-2 to TRBJ2-7; TRBD2 matches at 10 bases. Trimming at V came to 5 bases and at J to 6 bases, leaving 7 bases not matched to a gene. This CDR3 spans 14 amino acids. Germline CDR1 reads LGHNA; CDR2 reads YNFKEQ.